The rows below give T cell receptor beta chains drawn from one sample of a study of blood T cells in healthy people across ages. Via MiXCR, TCRdb re-called the 5' RACE reads, giving one row per CDR3 protein. Of 700,000 or so distinct CDR3 sequences listed, 20% to 25% are singletons. The source material was blood. The receptors shown here come from an older man in good health. The CDR3 runs from the conserved cysteine through the conserved F or W. The order of the fields is V gene, J gene, CDR3 protein.

TRBV3-1	TRBJ2-3	CASSSNRGRTDTQYF
TRBV12-3/TRBV12-4	TRBJ1-3	CASSGNEGTIYF
TRBV7-2	TRBJ2-1	CASNPERSYNEQFF
TRBV7-9	TRBJ2-3	CASSSNPGTREDTQYF
TRBV19	TRBJ1-2	CASKQGPNYGYTF
TRBV20-1	TRBJ2-7	CSPEGAYEQYF
TRBV10-3	TRBJ2-5	CASSATHQETQYF
TRBV7-2	TRBJ2-3	CASSAPDSTQYF
TRBV19	TRBJ1-2	CASSDGARVYGYTF
TRBV5-5	TRBJ1-4	CASSLQGRDEKLFF
TRBV20-1	TRBJ1-1	CFVPRNTEAFF
TRBV14	TRBJ2-1	CASGLTQFF
TRBV11-2	TRBJ2-5	CASSLEFVETQYF
TRBV11-2	TRBJ2-7	CASSLDLNEQYF
TRBV2	TRBJ2-3	CASSLGRIRTDTQYF
TRBV5-1	TRBJ1-5	CASRRGSNQPQHF
TRBV5-5	TRBJ2-5	CASSFNPGTRETQYF
TRBV12-3/TRBV12-4	TRBJ2-3	CASIVGGSTDTQYF
TRBV28	TRBJ1-2	CASMAGYGIGYTF
TRBV29-1	TRBJ2-5	CSVYGAGQETQYF
TRBV28	TRBJ1-3	CASSLLGGSGNTIYF
TRBV19	TRBJ2-3	CASSIDSSIDTQYF
TRBV29-1	TRBJ1-1	CSVALQGDTEAFF
TRBV5-1	TRBJ1-5	CASSLTGGTQPQHF
TRBV4-1	TRBJ2-3	CASSRGGIAGVVDTQYF
TRBV10-1	TRBJ2-1	CASSRDRGGRNEQFF
TRBV9	TRBJ2-3	CASSVGGFSTDTQYF
TRBV12-3/TRBV12-4	TRBJ2-1	CVSSLGTVIFSYNEQFF
TRBV5-4	TRBJ2-2	CASTWRFGSSVNTGELFF
TRBV7-2	TRBJ2-3	CASSPPSGTDTQYF
TRBV7-2	TRBJ1-1	CASSLFEGLNTEAFF
TRBV7-6	TRBJ2-1	CASSTSSGMGYNEQFF
TRBV18	TRBJ1-2	CASSPSGGYGYGYTF
TRBV7-2	TRBJ1-3	CASSVHLGTLHF
TRBV5-1	TRBJ2-1	CASSLIFRGQGNNEQFF